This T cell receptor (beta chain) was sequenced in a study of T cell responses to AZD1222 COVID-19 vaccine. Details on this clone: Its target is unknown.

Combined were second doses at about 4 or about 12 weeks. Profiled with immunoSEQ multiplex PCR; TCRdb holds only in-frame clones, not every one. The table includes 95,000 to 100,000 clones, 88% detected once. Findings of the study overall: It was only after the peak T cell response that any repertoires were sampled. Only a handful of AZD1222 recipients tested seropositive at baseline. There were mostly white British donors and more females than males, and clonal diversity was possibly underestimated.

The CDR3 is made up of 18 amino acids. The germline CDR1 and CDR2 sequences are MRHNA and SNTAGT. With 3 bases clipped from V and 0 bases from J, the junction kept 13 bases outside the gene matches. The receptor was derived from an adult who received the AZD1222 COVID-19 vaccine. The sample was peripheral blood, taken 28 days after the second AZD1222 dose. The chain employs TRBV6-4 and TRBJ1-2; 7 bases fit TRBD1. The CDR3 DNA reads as TGTGCCAGCAGTGATTCCTATCCGACAGGGAATTCTAACTATGGCTACACCTTC. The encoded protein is CASSDSYPTGNSNYGYTF.